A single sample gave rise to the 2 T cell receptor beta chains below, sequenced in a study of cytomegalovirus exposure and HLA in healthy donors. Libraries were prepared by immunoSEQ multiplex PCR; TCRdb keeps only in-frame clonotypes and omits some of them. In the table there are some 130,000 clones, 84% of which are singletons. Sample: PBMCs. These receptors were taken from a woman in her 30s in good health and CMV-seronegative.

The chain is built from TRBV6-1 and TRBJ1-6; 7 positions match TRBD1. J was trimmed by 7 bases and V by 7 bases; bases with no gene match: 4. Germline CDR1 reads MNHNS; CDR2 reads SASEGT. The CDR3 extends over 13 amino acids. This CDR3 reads CASIAGQNSPLHF. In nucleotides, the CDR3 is TGTGCCAGCATAGCGGGACAGAATTCACCCCTCCACTTT.

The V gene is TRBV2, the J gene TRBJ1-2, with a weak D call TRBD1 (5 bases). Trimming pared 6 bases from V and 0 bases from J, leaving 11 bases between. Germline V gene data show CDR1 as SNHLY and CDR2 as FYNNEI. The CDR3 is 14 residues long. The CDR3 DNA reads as TGTGCCAGCAGGATGGACAAGACTAACTATGGCTACACCTTC. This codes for CASRMDKTNYGYTF.